These 20 T cell receptor beta chains originate from one sample sequenced in a study of OX40 agonist ivuxolimab in advanced cancers. This table comes from immunoSEQ multiplex PCR, and its TCRdb copy is limited to in-frame clones, with some not included. Among 70,000 to 85,000 clones listed, about 85% were seen once. The starting material was CD4+ or CD8+ T cells sorted from blood, obtained in a trial of the OX40 agonist ivuxolimab. The origin of the receptors is an adult with an advanced solid tumor such as melanoma, head and neck, liver or kidney cancer.

The J gene is TRBJ2-1, the V gene TRBV7-9, with D uncertain. CDR3 length equals 16 residues. V was shortened by 5 bases and J by 0 bases, with 14 bases between the two germline ends. Per germline, CDR1 SEHNR and CDR2 FQNEAQ (reference sequence). The CDR3 DNA reads as TGTGCCAGCAGCCGGGCCGGCGGAAGCTCCTACAATGAGCAGTTCTTC. Its protein product is CASSRAGGSSYNEQFF.

J is TRBJ1-5 and V is TRBV7-9; no firm D call. This CDR3 is built from 14 residues. V gave up 1 base and J gave up 1 base, with 5 bases separating them. From germline, CDR1 is SEHNR and CDR2 FQNEAQ (reference sequence). The CDR3 DNA sequence: TGTGCCAGCAGCTTAGGAACGAGCAATCAGCCCCAGCATTTT. Protein sequence: CASSLGTSNQPQHF.

This clone was observed a handful of times. The genes are TRBV7-9 and TRBJ2-1, with D perhaps matching TRBD1 or TRBD2 (5 bases each). Germline CDR1 SEHNR, CDR2 FQNEAQ (reference sequence). V lost 3 bases and J lost 13, with 16 bases in between. The CDR3 sequence is 13 residues long. This CDR3 is CASSLEGTPKQFF. CDR3 sequence (DNA): TGTGCCAGCAGCTTGGAAGGGACCCCTAAACAGTTCTTC.

The chain couples TRBV28 to TRBJ1-2; D not certain. The CDR3 length is 14 residues. Germline lookup yields CDR1 MDHEN and CDR2 SYDVKM. Trimming stripped 11 bases from V and 4 bases from J, with 20 bases between. DNA of the CDR3: TGTGCCTCCACCAGGCCCCCGGCGCGCTATGGCTACACCTTC. Its translation is CASTRPPARYGYTF.

The genes are TRBV2 and TRBJ2-7; 8 bases fit TRBD2. The CDR3 loop spans 15 amino acids. V was clipped by 1 base and J by 3 bases; unmatched bases: 5. Looked up from germline, CDR1 is SNHLY and CDR2 is FYNNEI. CDR3 protein: CASSEESGSLYEQYF. The CDR3 coding sequence is TGTGCCAGCAGTGAAGAGAGCGGGAGTCTCTACGAGCAGTACTTC.

The chain uses TRBV5-8 and TRBJ1-2; D remains ambiguous. The CDR3 spans 14 residues. Looked up from germline, CDR1 is SGHTS and CDR2 is YDEGEE. With 2 bases removed from V and 1 base from J, the gap between germline ends came to 9 bases. This CDR3 is CASSFTDLNYGYTF. CDR3 nucleotides: TGTGCCAGCAGCTTTACAGACCTTAACTATGGCTACACCTTC. Drawing the rest from reference TRBV5-8 and TRBJ1-2, the complete variable domain is EAGVTQSPTHLIKTRGQQATLRCSPISGHTSVYWYQQALGLGLQFLLWYDEGEERNRGNFPPRFSGRQFPNYSSELNVNALELEDSALYLCASSFTDLNYGYTFGSGTRLTVV.

The chain combines TRBV11-3 with TRBJ2-1; maybe TRBD1 (5 bases). The CDR3 length is 15 residues. The V end was cut by 0 bases, the J end by 8 bases, with 14 bases between. Germline V CDR1 and CDR2: SGHNT, YENEEA. The CDR3 DNA sequence: TGTGCCAGCAGCTTAGATCAGGGATTTGGGGATGAGCAGTTCTTC. Amino acid sequence: CASSLDQGFGDEQFF.

This chain joins TRBV6-1 and TRBJ2-2, with D perhaps matching TRBD1 or TRBD2 (6 bases each). V lost 6 bases and J lost 4, with 9 bases in between. Germline CDR1 is MNHNS and CDR2 is SASEGT. The CDR3 has 13 amino acids. CDR3 sequence (DNA): TGTGCCAGCAGCGGGGGCGGCACCGGGGAGCTGTTTTTT. As protein: CASSGGGTGELFF.

V is TRBV11-3 and J is TRBJ2-3, with a possible D match to TRBD1 (5 bases). Between the trimmed V and J ends, which lost 3 bases and 6 bases, there was a span of 16 bases. In germline, CDR1 is SGHNT, CDR2 YENEEA. This CDR3 spans 15 amino acids. The CDR3 reads CASSFSLQGEDTQYF. DNA for the CDR3: TGTGCCAGCAGCTTTTCGCTCCAGGGCGAGGATACGCAGTATTTT. Full variable domain (remainder filled in from reference TRBV11-3 and TRBJ2-3): EAGVVQSPRYKIIEKKQPVAFWCNPISGHNTLYWYLQNLGQGPELLIRYENEEAVDDSQLPKDRFSAERLKGVDSTLKIQPAELGDSAVYLCASSFSLQGEDTQYFGPGTRLTVL.

In DNA form, the CDR3 reads TGCAGCGTTCGAACTTTGGGGGGGTCCGAGCAGTACTTC. This codes for CSVRTLGGSEQYF. J is TRBJ2-7 and V is TRBV29-1; 7 bases line up with TRBD2. Germline assignment: CDR1 SQVTM and CDR2 ANQGSEA. The CDR3 extends over 13 amino acids. J was trimmed by 6 bases and V by 5 bases; bases with no gene match: 10.

The chain has TRBV7-9 and TRBJ2-7; D remains unclear. Germline V gene data show CDR1 as SEHNR and CDR2 as FQNEAQ (reference sequence). Trimming took off 5 bases at V and 2 bases at J, with 13 bases between the two ends. The CDR3 consists of 14 residues. The CDR3 DNA reads as TGTGCCAGCAGCCCCCGGACCAAGGCCTACGAGCAGTACTTC. Translated, it gives CASSPRTKAYEQYF.

The chain combines TRBV18 with TRBJ1-2; 9 bases are shared with TRBD1. Germline CDR1 and CDR2: KGHSH and LQKENI. The CDR3 spans 14 residues. The junction had 9 bases not matched to a gene; V was cut back by 6 bases and J by 7 bases. The CDR3 DNA sequence: TGTGCCAGCTCCGACGCTTTGACAGGGGGTGGCTACACCTTC. Protein product: CASSDALTGGGYTF.

This clone was detected a few times. This chain joins TRBV28 and TRBJ2-7, with D uncertain. V was trimmed by 3 bases and J by 1 base, leaving 10 bases between them. The CDR3 is made up of 14 amino acids. Germline V gene sequence: CDR1 MDHEN, CDR2 SYDVKM. CDR3 DNA: TGTGCCAGCAGTTTTTCAGTGCTTTCCTACGAGCAGTACTTC. Its translation: CASSFSVLSYEQYF.

For the CDR3, the DNA is TGTGCCAGCAGTGGTGCAGCGGGGAAACAGTACTTC. It translates to CASSGAAGKQYF. This chain uses TRBV2 with TRBJ2-5; TRBD2 matches at 7 bases. The germline gives CDR1 SNHLY, CDR2 FYNNEI. The CDR3 length is 12 residues. J gave up 11 bases and V 4 bases, and 7 bases lay outside the gene matches.

The V gene is TRBV19, the J gene TRBJ2-2; 7 bases fit TRBD1. The CDR3 extends over 15 amino acids. Germline loops: CDR1 LNHDA, CDR2 SQIVND (reference sequence). V shed 4 bases and J 3 bases; nucleotides not matched to a gene: 5. This CDR3 reads CASSNRDRHTGELFF. The CDR3 DNA sequence: TGTGCCAGTAGTAACCGGGACAGACACACCGGGGAGCTGTTTTTT.

V gene TRBV5-3 combines with J gene TRBJ1-2; D ambiguous. TRBV5-3 is recorded as an ORF, its role being uncertain. The CDR3 has 14 amino acids. V was trimmed by 7 bases and J by 8 bases, leaving 21 bases between them. CDR3 loop: CARLYTHTTAGYTF. CDR3 nucleotides: TGTGCCAGACTCTACACACATACGACCGCGGGCTACACCTTC.

The chain carries TRBV6-1 and TRBJ1-4, with D perhaps matching TRBD1 (5 bases). Germline CDR1 and CDR2: MNHNS and SASEGT. This CDR3 region has 15 residues. V was trimmed by 6 bases and J by 5 bases, leaving 16 bases between them. CDR3 nucleotides: TGTGCCAGCAGCCAAGCCTACGACAGAAATGAAAAACTGTTTTTT. Translated, it gives CASSQAYDRNEKLFF.

V is TRBV6-1 and J is TRBJ2-5; 7 bases map to TRBD2. CDR3 length: 14 residues. Per the germline V gene, CDR1 is MNHNS and CDR2 is SASEGT. The V and J ends lost 4 bases and 2 bases, in that order; junction bases with no gene match: 4. The CDR3 DNA reads TGTGCCAGCAGTGTCGGGGGAGGGCAAGAGACCCAGTACTTC. This encodes CASSVGGGQETQYF.

The chain is built from TRBV18 and TRBJ2-7; the match to TRBD2 covers 13 bases. The germline V gene encodes CDR1 KGHSH and CDR2 LQKENI. J lost 2 bases, V lost 3 bases, and 7 bases had no gene match. The CDR3 has 17 residues. For the CDR3, the DNA is TGTGCCAGCTCACCCGGGACTAGCGGGGACGCCACCTACGAGCAGTACTTC. Amino acids: CASSPGTSGDATYEQYF.

Only a few counts were recorded for this clone. V is TRBV27 and J is TRBJ2-3, with 13 nucleotides matching TRBD2. The germline V gene has CDR1 MNHEY and CDR2 SMNVEV (reference sequence). The CDR3 is made up of 19 amino acids. Unmatched junction bases numbered 14, after V lost 5 bases and J lost 3 bases. In nucleotides, the CDR3 is TGTGCCAGCAGTCCTATCTCAACGGTGGGACTAGCGGGAACAGATACGCAGTATTTT. Protein product: CASSPISTVGLAGTDTQYF.